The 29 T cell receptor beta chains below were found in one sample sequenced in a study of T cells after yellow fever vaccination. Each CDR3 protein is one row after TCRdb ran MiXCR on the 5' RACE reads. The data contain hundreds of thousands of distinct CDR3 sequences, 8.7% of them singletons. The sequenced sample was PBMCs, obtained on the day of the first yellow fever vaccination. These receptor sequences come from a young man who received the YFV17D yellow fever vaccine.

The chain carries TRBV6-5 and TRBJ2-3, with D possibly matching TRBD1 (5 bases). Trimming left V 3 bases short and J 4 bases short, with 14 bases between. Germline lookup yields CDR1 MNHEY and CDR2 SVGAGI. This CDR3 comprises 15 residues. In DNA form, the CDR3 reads TGTGCCAGCAGTTATATAGGGGCGAGCGCAGATACGCAGTATTTT. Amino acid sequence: CASSYIGASADTQYF.

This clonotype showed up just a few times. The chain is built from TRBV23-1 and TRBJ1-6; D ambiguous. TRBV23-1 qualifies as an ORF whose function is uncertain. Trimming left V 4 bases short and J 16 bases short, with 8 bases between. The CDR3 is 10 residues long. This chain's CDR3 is CASSRCLLHF. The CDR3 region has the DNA TGCGCCAGCAGTCGTTGCTTACTCCACTTT.

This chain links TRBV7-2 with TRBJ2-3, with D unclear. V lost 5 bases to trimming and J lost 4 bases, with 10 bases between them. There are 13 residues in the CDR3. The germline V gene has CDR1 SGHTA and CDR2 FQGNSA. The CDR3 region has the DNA TGTGCCAGCAGCAGGGAACTGGCAGATACGCAGTATTTT. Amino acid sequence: CASSRELADTQYF.

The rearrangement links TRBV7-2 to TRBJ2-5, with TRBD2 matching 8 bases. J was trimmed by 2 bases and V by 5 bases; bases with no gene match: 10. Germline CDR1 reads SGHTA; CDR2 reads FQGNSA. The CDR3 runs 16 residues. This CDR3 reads CASSISRGGGQETQYF. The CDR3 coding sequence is TGTGCCAGCAGCATCTCCCGGGGGGGGGGACAAGAGACCCAGTACTTC.

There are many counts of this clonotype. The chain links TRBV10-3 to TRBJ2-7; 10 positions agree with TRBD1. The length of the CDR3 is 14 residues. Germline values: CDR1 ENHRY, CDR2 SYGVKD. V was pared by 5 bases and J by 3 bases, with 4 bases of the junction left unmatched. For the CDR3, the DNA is TGTGCCATCAGTTCCGGGACAGGGGTCTACGAGCAGTACTTC. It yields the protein CAISSGTGVYEQYF.

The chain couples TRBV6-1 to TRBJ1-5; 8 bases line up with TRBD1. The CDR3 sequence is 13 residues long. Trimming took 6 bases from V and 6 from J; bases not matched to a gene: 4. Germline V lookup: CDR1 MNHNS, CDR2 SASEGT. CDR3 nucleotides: TGTGCCAGCAGCCCGGACAGGGCTCAGCCCCAGCATTTT. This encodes CASSPDRAQPQHF.

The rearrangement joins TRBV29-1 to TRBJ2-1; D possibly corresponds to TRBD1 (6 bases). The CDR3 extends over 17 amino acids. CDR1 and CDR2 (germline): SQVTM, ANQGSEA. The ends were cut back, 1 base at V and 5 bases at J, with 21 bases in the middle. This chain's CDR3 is CSVEGAHPRTENNEQFF. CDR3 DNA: TGCAGCGTTGAAGGGGCCCACCCCAGGACAGAAAACAATGAGCAGTTCTTC.

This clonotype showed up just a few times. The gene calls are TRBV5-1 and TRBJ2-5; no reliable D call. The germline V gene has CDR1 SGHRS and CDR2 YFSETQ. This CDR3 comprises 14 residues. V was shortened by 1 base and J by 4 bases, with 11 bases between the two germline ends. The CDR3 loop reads CASSLIPTGETQYF. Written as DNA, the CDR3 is TGCGCCAGCAGCTTGATCCCCACTGGAGAGACCCAGTACTTC.

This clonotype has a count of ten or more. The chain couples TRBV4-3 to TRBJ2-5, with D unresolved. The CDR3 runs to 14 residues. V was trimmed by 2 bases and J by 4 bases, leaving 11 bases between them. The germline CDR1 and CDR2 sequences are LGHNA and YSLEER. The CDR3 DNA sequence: TGCGCCAGCAGCCAATCCCGGGTTTCAGAGACCCAGTACTTC. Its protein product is CASSQSRVSETQYF.

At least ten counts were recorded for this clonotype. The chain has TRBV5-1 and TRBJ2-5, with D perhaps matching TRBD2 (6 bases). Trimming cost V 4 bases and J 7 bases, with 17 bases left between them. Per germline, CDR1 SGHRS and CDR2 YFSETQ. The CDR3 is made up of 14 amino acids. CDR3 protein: CASSPQSGEVTQYF. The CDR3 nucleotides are TGCGCCAGCAGCCCCCAGTCGGGGGAGGTGACCCAGTACTTC.

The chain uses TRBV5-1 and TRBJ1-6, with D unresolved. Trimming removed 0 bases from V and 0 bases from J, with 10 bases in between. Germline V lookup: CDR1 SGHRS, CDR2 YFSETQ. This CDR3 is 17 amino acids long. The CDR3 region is CASSLGQLSSYNSPLHF. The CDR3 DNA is TGCGCCAGCAGCTTGGGACAACTGAGCTCCTATAATTCACCCCTCCACTTT.

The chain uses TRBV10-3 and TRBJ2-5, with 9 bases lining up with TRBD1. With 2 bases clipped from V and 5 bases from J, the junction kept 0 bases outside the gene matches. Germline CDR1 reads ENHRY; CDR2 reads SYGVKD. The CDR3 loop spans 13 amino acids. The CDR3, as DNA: TGTGCCATCAGTGAGGGACAGGGGGAGACCCAGTACTTC. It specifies CAISEGQGETQYF.

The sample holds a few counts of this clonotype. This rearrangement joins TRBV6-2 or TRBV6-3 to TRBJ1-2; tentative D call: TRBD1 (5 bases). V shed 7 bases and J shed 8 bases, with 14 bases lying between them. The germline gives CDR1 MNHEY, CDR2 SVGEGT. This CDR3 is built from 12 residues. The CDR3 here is CASNRWGRGYTF. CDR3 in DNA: TGTGCCAGCAACCGATGGGGACGAGGCTACACCTTC.

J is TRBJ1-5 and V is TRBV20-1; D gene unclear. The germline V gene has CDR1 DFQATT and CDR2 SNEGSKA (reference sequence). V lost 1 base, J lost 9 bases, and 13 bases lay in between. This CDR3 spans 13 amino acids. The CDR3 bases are TGCAGTGCTAGAGGCCAGTGGGTTGGGCCCCAGCATTTT. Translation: CSARGQWVGPQHF.

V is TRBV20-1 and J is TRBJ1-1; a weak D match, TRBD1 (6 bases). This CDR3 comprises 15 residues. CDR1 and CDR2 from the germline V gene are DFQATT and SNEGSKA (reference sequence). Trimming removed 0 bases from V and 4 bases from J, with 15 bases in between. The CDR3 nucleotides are TGCAGTGCTAGAGATCCGGGGGGCACCGCCACTGAAGCTTTCTTT. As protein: CSARDPGGTATEAFF.

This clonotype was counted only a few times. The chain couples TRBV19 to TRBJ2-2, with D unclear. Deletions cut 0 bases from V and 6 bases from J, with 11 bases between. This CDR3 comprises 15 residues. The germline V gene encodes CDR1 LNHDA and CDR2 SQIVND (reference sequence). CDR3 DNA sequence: TGTGCCAGTAGTATAGATCGCATCCCATCCGGGGAGCTGTTTTTT. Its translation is CASSIDRIPSGELFF.

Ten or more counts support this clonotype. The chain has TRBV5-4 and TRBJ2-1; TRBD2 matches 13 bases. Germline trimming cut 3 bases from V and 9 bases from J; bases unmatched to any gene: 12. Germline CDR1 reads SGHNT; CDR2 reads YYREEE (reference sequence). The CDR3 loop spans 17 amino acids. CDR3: CASSSGTSGERSAEQFF. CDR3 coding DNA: TGTGCCAGCAGCTCCGGGACTAGCGGGGAACGATCTGCTGAGCAGTTCTTC.

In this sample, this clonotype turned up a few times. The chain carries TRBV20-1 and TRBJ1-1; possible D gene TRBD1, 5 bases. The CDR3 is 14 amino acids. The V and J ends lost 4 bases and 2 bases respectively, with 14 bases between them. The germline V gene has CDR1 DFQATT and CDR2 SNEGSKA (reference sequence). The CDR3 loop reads CSAKRGLLNTEAFF. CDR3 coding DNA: TGCAGTGCTAAGCGGGGGTTACTCAACACTGAAGCTTTCTTT.

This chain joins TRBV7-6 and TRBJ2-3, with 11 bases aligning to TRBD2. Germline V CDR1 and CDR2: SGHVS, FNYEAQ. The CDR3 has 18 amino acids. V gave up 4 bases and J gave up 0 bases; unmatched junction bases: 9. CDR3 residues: CASSSPRASGGSTDTQYF. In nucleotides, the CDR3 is TGTGCCAGCAGCTCCCCCCGTGCTAGCGGGGGGAGCACAGATACGCAGTATTTT.

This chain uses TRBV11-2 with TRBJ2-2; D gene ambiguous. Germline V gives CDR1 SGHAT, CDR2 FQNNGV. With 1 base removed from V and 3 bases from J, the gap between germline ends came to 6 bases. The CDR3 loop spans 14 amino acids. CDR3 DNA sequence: TGTGCCAGCAGCTTAGTTTCGTACACCGGGGAGCTGTTTTTT. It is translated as CASSLVSYTGELFF.

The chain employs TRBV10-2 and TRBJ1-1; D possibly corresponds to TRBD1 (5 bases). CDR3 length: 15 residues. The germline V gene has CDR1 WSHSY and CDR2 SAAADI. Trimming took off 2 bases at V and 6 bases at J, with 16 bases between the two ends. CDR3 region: CASSEPAIGGAEAFF. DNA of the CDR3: TGCGCCAGCAGTGAGCCTGCGATCGGAGGGGCTGAAGCTTTCTTT.

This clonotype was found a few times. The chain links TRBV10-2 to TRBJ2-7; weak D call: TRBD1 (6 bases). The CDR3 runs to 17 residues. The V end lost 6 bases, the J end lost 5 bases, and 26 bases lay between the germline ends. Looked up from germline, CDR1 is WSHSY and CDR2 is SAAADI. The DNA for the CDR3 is TGCGCCAGCAGCCACGCAAGTCCCAGTGGGACATCGGACGAGCAGTACTTC. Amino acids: CASSHASPSGTSDEQYF.

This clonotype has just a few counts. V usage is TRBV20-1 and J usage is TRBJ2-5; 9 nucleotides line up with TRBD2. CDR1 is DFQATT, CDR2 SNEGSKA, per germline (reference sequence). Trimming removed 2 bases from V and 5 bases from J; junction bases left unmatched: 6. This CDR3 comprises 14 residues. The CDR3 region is CSARPAGGQETQYF. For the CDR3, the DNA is TGCAGTGCTAGACCAGCGGGGGGCCAGGAGACCCAGTACTTC.

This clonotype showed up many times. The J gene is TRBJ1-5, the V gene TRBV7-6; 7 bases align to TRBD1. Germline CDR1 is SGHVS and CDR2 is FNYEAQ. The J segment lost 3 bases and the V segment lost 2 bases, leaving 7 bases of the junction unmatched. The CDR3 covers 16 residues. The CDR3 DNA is TGTGCCAGCAGCTTAAAAGAGACAGGGTTCAATCAGCCCCAGCATTTT. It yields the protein CASSLKETGFNQPQHF.

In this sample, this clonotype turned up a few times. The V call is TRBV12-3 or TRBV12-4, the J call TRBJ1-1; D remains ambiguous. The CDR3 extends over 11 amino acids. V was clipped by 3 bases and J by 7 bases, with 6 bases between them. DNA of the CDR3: TGTGCCAGCAGTTTCCTGGGTGAAGCTTTCTTT. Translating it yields CASSFLGEAFF.

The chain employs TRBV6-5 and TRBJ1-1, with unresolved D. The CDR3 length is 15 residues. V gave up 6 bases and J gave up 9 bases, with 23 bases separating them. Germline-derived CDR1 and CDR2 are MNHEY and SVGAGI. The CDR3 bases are TGTGCCAGCAGACCTGGACGGGCTGAAAAATTTCAAGCTTTCTTT. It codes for CASRPGRAEKFQAFF.

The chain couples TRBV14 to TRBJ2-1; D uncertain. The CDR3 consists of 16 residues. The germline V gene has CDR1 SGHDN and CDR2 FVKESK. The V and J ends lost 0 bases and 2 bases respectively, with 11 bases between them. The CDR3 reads CASSQDSELTYNEQFF. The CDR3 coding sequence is TGTGCCAGCAGCCAAGATTCCGAGCTTACCTACAATGAGCAGTTCTTC. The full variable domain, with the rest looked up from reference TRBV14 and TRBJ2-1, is EAGVTQFPSHSVIEKGQTVTLRCDPISGHDNLYWYRRVMGKEIKFLLHFVKESKQDESGMPNNRFLAERTGGTYSTLKVQPAELEDSGVYFCASSQDSELTYNEQFFGPGTRLTVL.

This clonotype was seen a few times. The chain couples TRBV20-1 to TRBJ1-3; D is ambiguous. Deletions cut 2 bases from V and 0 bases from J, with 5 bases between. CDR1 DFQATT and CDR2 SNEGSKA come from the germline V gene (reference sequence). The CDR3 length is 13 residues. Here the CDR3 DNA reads TGCAGTGCTAGACCCCGCTCTGGAAACACCATATATTTT. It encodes CSARPRSGNTIYF.

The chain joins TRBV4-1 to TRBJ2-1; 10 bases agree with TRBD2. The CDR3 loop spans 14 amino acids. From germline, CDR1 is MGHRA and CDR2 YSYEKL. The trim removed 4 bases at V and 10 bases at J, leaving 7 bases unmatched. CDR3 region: CASSRGSGGTEQFF. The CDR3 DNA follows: TGCGCCAGCAGCCGAGGTAGCGGGGGGACCGAGCAGTTCTTC.